These 21 T cell receptor beta chains share one sample of origin, sequenced in a study of cytomegalovirus exposure and HLA in healthy donors. Researchers ran the PCR with 60 Vbeta and 13 Jbeta primers. Assay: immunoSEQ multiplex PCR; the TCRdb copy retains only in-frame clones and omits some. The sample consists of roughly 120,000 clones, roughly 78% of them appearing once. Sequenced: PBMCs. Receptors originate from a male donor in good health and CMV-seronegative.

The J gene is TRBJ1-1, the V gene TRBV6-6, with D possibly being TRBD1 (6 bases). Germline V CDR1 and CDR2: MNHNY, SVGAGI (reference sequence). The CDR3 contains 12 residues. V dropped 7 bases and J dropped 4 bases, with 10 bases sitting between them. The CDR3 DNA follows: TGTGCCAGCACCTCGACAGGCACTGAAGCTTTCTTT. Residues: CASTSTGTEAFF.

CDR3 sequence reads: CASSLIPGVEYEQYF. CDR3 DNA sequence: TGTGCCAGCAGCCTAATTCCAGGGGTGGAGTACGAGCAGTACTTC. V is TRBV7-2 and J is TRBJ2-7; D perhaps matches TRBD1 (6 bases). Germline V gene data show CDR1 as SGHTA and CDR2 as FQGNSA. The germline V and J ends were trimmed by 5 bases and 4 bases, with 18 bases remaining between them. This CDR3 spans 15 amino acids.

This clone was seen a few times. The chain is built from TRBV7-2 and TRBJ2-2, with TRBD2 identical over 9 bases. Trimming at V came to 4 bases and at J to 1 base, leaving 10 bases not matched to a gene. The germline V gene encodes CDR1 SGHTA and CDR2 FQGNSA. CDR3 length: 18 amino acids. The CDR3 protein is CASSSPRSGGLNTGELFF. CDR3 bases: TGTGCCAGCAGCTCTCCTCGAAGCGGGGGGCTGAACACCGGGGAGCTGTTTTTT. The full variable domain, its missing parts supplied by reference TRBV7-2 and TRBJ2-2, is GAGVSQSPSNKVTEKGKDVELRCDPISGHTALYWYRQSLGQGLEFLIYFQGNSAPDKSGLPSDRFSAERTGGSVSTLTIQRTQQEDSAVYLCASSSPRSGGLNTGELFFGEGSRLTVL.

The rearrangement joins TRBV25-1 to TRBJ1-4, with D unclear. V was shortened by 2 bases and J by 4 bases, with 17 bases between the two germline ends. In germline, CDR1 is MGHDK, CDR2 SYGVNS. The CDR3 sequence is 17 residues long. CDR3 in DNA: TGTGCCAGCAGTGAAAGCGGTGGAGGACCGTATAATGAAAAACTGTTTTTT. It yields the protein CASSESGGGPYNEKLFF.

The chain couples TRBV2 to TRBJ1-2, with a tentative D call TRBD1 (6 bases). Trimming stripped 6 bases from V and 8 bases from J, with 13 bases between. The CDR3 has 12 amino acids. Germline assignment: CDR1 SNHLY and CDR2 FYNNEI. CDR3 bases: TGTGCCAGCAGGGACAGAGCCTACGGCTACACCTTC. It yields the protein CASRDRAYGYTF. The variable domain in full, with the rest retrieved from reference TRBV2 and TRBJ1-2, is EPEVTQTPSHQVTQMGQEVILRCVPISNHLYFYWYRQILGQKVEFLVSFYNNEISEKSEIFDDQFSVERPDGSNFTLKIRSTKLEDSAMYFCASRDRAYGYTFGSGTRLTVV.

The chain joins TRBV5-1 to TRBJ1-1, with TRBD1 identical over 7 bases. This CDR3 spans 17 amino acids. The trim removed 3 bases at V and 2 bases at J, leaving 13 bases unmatched. CDR1 is SGHRS, CDR2 YFSETQ, per germline. The CDR3 DNA follows: TGCGCCAGCAGCTGGGAGGTTATGGGACAGCCTAACACTGAAGCTTTCTTT. Residues: CASSWEVMGQPNTEAFF. The full variable domain, completed using reference TRBV5-1 and TRBJ1-1, is KAGVTQTPRYLIKTRGQQVTLSCSPISGHRSVSWYQQTPGQGLQFLFEYFSETQRNKGNFPGRFSGRQFSNSRSEMNVSTLELGDSALYLCASSWEVMGQPNTEAFFGQGTRLTVV.

CDR3 DNA sequence: TGTGCCAGCACCTTAGAAGCCGACGGGGGGACCCAGTACTTC. Translation gives CASTLEADGGTQYF. The chain couples TRBV28 to TRBJ2-5, with D perhaps matching TRBD2 (6 bases). The CDR3 totals 14 residues. Germline CDR1 is MDHEN and CDR2 is SYDVKM. The ends were cut back, 7 bases at V and 7 bases at J, with 19 bases in the middle.

The chain couples TRBV6-5 to TRBJ1-1; D is unclear. V lost 5 bases, J lost 5 bases, and 12 bases lay in between. The CDR3 length is 13 residues. The germline gives CDR1 MNHEY, CDR2 SVGAGI. DNA of the CDR3: TGTGCCAGCAGTGGTCGTTCGGGGACTGAAGCTTTCTTT. Encoded protein: CASSGRSGTEAFF.

The chain couples TRBV7-2 to TRBJ1-1; TRBD1 is a possible D gene (5 bases). The germline V and J ends were trimmed by 5 bases and 1 base, with 8 bases remaining between them. CDR1 is SGHTA and CDR2 is FQGNSA in the germline V gene. The CDR3 totals 13 residues. In nucleotides, the CDR3 is TGTGCCAGCAGCGCAGACAGGAACACTGAAGCTTTCTTT. This sequence encodes CASSADRNTEAFF.

The CDR3 DNA follows: TGTGCCATCGCGGGAGGGCCTATTATTTTGAACGAGCAGTACTTC. Translation gives CAIAGGPIILNEQYF. The rearrangement uses TRBV10-3 and TRBJ2-7, with 9 bases that match TRBD2. Germline CDR1 ENHRY, CDR2 SYGVKD. After removal of 8 bases from V and 5 bases from J, the junction contained 13 bases not matched to a gene. The CDR3 consists of 15 residues.

This clone has more than one count but fewer than ten. The chain links TRBV5-8 to TRBJ2-3, with TRBD1 as a possible D gene (6 bases). Per germline, CDR1 SGHTS and CDR2 YDEGEE. Trimming removed 4 bases from V and 2 bases from J, with 14 bases in between. This CDR3 is built from 15 residues. This CDR3 reads CASSTGTSITDTQYF. CDR3 DNA sequence: TGTGCCAGCAGCACAGGGACATCGATCACAGATACGCAGTATTTT.

The count of this clone is one. The chain has TRBV7-2 and TRBJ1-1; D ambiguous. The germline V and J ends were trimmed by 6 bases and 4 bases, with 15 bases remaining between them. Germline V CDR1 and CDR2: SGHTA, FQGNSA. The CDR3 is 14 residues long. CDR3 nucleotides: TGTGCCAGCAGTCGTCCATCAGCGGGCACTGAAGCTTTCTTT. Encoded protein: CASSRPSAGTEAFF.

The chain carries TRBV12-5 and TRBJ2-5; D is perhaps TRBD2 (6 bases). V was pared by 3 bases and J by 11 bases, with 10 bases between. Looked up from germline, CDR1 is LGHNT and CDR2 is FRNRAP. The CDR3 sequence is 11 residues long. The CDR3 spells CASGLAGRQYF. In DNA form, the CDR3 reads TGTGCTAGTGGTTTAGCAGGGAGGCAGTACTTC. The full variable domain, with the rest looked up from reference TRBV12-5 and TRBJ2-5, is DARVTQTPRHKVTEMGQEVTMRCQPILGHNTVFWYRQTMMQGLELLAYFRNRAPLDDSGMPKDRFSAEMPDATLATLKIQPSEPRDSAVYFCASGLAGRQYFGPGTRLLVL.

The gene calls are TRBV19 and TRBJ2-7; no clear D. Germline V lookup: CDR1 LNHDA, CDR2 SQIVND (reference sequence). This CDR3 has 13 amino acids. Between the trimmed V and J ends, which lost 3 bases and 0 bases, there was a span of 6 bases. The CDR3 coding sequence is TGTGCCAGTAGTATCCCCAGCTCCTACGAGCAGTACTTC. This sequence encodes CASSIPSSYEQYF. The full variable domain, its missing parts supplied by reference TRBV19 and TRBJ2-7, is DGGITQSPKYLFRKEGQNVTLSCEQNLNHDAMYWYRQDPGQGLRLIYYSQIVNDFQKGDIAEGYSVSREKKESFPLTVTSAQKNPTAFYLCASSIPSSYEQYFGPGTRLTVT.

This rearrangement joins TRBV6-5 to TRBJ1-5; TRBD1 agrees at 7 bases. V shed 2 bases and J 6 bases; nucleotides not matched to a gene: 4. The CDR3 runs 14 residues. Germline V CDR1 and CDR2: MNHEY, SVGAGI. CDR3 in amino acids: CASSYDRAGQPQHF. In nucleotides, the CDR3 is TGTGCCAGCAGTTACGACAGGGCCGGTCAGCCCCAGCATTTT.

The J gene is TRBJ1-2, the V gene TRBV5-4; D call uncertain. V was pared by 4 bases and J by 5 bases, with 12 bases between. This CDR3 is 13 amino acids long. CDR1 is SGHNT and CDR2 is YYREEE in the germline V gene (reference sequence). The CDR3 DNA follows: TGTGCCAGCAGCGCCCCTGGGAGATATGGCTACACCTTC. As protein: CASSAPGRYGYTF. Full variable domain (missing parts from reference TRBV5-4 and TRBJ1-2): ETGVTQSPTHLIKTRGQQVTLRCSSQSGHNTVSWYQQALGQGPQFIFQYYREEENGRGNFPPRFSGLQFPNYSSELNVNALELDDSALYLCASSAPGRYGYTFGSGTRLTVV.

This chain connects TRBV6-5 to TRBJ2-1; TRBD1 aligns across 8 bases. The germline V gene has CDR1 MNHEY and CDR2 SVGAGI. V lost 1 base to trimming and J lost 6 bases; unmatched junction nucleotides: 5. The CDR3 contains 15 residues. In DNA, the CDR3 is TGTGCCAGCAGTTACTGGCAGGGGGCGAGCAATGAGCAGTTCTTC. It encodes CASSYWQGASNEQFF.

V is TRBV4-1 and J is TRBJ2-6; 10 bases align to TRBD1. Germline V gene sequence: CDR1 MGHRA, CDR2 YSYEKL. CDR3 size: 18 residues. Trimming took 3 bases from V and 0 from J; bases not matched to a gene: 5. CDR3 region: CASSHRQGAVSGANVLTF. The CDR3 DNA sequence: TGCGCCAGCAGCCACCGACAGGGGGCAGTCTCTGGGGCCAACGTCCTGACTTTC.

CDR3 amino acids: CASSPRLANTEAFF. DNA of the CDR3: TGTGCCAGCAGCCCACGTTTGGCGAACACTGAAGCTTTCTTT. The chain employs TRBV7-8 and TRBJ1-1; D remains ambiguous. The CDR3 totals 14 residues. Germline loops: CDR1 SGHVS, CDR2 FQNEAQ. V lost 5 bases, J lost 1 base, and 11 bases lay in between.

The CDR3 loop is CASSPRESQPQHF. The CDR3 DNA reads TGTGCCAGCTCACCACGAGAGAGCCAGCCCCAGCATTTT. The rearrangement uses TRBV18 and TRBJ1-5, with D hard to call. Between the trimmed V and J ends, which lost 1 base and 7 bases, there was a span of 8 bases. CDR1 is KGHSH, CDR2 LQKENI, per germline. The CDR3 consists of 13 residues.

The V and J genes are TRBV7-6 and TRBJ2-7; TRBD1 matches 7 bases. V gave up 1 base and J gave up 5 bases; unmatched junction bases: 5. Germline CDR1 SGHVS, CDR2 FNYEAQ. CDR3 length: 14 residues. The chain's CDR3 is CASSLGKGAHEQYF. DNA of the CDR3: TGTGCCAGCAGCTTAGGGAAGGGGGCTCACGAGCAGTACTTC.